This TCR beta chain was captured in a study of shared clonotypes between healthy human individuals. TCRdb's table, derived via immunoSEQ multiplex PCR, lists solely in-frame clones and lacks some. The sample has more than 1 million clones, about 84% seen once. Sequencing input: memory CD4+ T cells from PBMCs. This sample's subset: CD45RA-negative fraction. This TCR was recovered from a young man in good health. Some clones in this sample may be carry-over from other donors' samples.

CDR3 residues: CASKYGTGGYNEQFF. The CDR3 nucleotides are TGTGCCAGCAAATACGGGACAGGGGGCTACAATGAGCAGTTCTTC. The V and J genes are TRBV6-5 and TRBJ2-1; 11 nucleotides match TRBD1. Trimming cost V 7 bases and J 3 bases; bases outside gene matches: 5. CDR3 size: 15 residues. Germline V gene data show CDR1 as MNHEY and CDR2 as SVGAGI.